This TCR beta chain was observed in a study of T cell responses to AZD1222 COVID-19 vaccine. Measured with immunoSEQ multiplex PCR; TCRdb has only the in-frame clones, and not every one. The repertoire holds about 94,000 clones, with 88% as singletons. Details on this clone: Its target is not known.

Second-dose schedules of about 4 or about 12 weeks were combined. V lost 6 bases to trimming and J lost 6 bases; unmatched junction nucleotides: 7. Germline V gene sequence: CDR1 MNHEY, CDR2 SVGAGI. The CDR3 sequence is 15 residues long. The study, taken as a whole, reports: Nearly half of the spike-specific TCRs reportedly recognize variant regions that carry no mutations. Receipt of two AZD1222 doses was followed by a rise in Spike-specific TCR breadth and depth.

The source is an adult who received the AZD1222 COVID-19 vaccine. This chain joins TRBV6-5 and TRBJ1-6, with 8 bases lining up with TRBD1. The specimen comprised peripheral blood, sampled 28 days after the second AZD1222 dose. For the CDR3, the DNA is TGTGCCAGCAGGGGGACAGGAAAGGGTAATTCACCCCTCCACTTT. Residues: CASRGTGKGNSPLHF.